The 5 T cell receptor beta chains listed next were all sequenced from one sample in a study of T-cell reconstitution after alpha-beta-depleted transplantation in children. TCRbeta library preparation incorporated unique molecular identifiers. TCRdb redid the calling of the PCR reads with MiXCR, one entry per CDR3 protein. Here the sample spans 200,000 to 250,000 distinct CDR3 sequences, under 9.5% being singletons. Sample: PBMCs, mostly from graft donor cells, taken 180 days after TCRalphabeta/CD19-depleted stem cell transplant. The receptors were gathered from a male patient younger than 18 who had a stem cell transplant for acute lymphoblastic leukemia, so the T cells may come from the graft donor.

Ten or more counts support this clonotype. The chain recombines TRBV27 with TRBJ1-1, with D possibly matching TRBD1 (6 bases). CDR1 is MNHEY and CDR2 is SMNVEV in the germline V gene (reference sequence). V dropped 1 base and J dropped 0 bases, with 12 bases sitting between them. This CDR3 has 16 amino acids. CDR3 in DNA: TGTGCCAGCAGTTTATGGGCAGGGGCAGTGAACACTGAAGCTTTCTTT. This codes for CASSLWAGAVNTEAFF.

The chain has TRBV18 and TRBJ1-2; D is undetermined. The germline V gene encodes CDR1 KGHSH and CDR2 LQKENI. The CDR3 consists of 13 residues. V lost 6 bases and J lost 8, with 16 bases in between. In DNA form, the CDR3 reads TGTGCCAGCTCCCAACCGGCCCTCAGAGGCTACACCTTC. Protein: CASSQPALRGYTF.

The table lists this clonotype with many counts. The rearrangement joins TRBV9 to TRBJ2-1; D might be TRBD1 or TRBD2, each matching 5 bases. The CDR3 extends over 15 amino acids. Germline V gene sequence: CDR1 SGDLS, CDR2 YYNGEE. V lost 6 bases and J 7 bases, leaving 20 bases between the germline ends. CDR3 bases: TGTGCCAGCATTGGACGGACTGGGGGTCTTAATGAGCAGTTCTTC. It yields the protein CASIGRTGGLNEQFF.

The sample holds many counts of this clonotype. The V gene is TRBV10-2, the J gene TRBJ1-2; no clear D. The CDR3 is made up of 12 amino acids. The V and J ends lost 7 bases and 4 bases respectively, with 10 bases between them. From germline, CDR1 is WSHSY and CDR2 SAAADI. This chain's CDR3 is CASTDLLYGYTF. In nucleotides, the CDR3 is TGCGCCAGCACCGATCTTCTCTATGGCTACACCTTC.

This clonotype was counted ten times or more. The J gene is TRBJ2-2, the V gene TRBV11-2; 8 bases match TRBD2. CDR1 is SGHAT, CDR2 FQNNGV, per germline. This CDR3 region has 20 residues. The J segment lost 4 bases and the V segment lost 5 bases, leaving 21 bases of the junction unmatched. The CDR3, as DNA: TGTGCCAGCAGCCGACCCCGGCGGGGACTAGTCGCCACGGGCACCGGGGAGCTGTTTTTT. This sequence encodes CASSRPRRGLVATGTGELFF.